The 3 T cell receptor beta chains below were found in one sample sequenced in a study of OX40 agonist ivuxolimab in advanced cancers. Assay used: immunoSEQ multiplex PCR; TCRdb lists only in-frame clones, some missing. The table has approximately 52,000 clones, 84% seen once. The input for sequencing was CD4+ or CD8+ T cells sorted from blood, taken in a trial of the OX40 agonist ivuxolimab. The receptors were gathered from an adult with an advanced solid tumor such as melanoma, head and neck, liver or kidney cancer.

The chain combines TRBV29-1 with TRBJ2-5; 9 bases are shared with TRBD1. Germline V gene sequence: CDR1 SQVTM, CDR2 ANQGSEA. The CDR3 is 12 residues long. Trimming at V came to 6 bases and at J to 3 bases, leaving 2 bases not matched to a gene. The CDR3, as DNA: TGCAGCGTCCGGACAGGGGAAGAGACCCAGTACTTC. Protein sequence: CSVRTGEETQYF. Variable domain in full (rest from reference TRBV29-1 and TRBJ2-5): SAVISQKPSRDICQRGTSLTIQCQVDSQVTMMFWYRQQPGQSLTLIATANQGSEATYESGFVIDKFPISRPNLTFSTLTVSNMSPEDSSIYLCSVRTGEETQYFGPGTRLLVL.

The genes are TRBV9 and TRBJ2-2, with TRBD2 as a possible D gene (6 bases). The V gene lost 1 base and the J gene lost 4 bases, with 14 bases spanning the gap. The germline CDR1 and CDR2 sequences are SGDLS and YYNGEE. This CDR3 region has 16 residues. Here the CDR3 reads CASSVYGSGLTGELFF. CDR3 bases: TGTGCCAGCAGCGTATATGGTAGCGGACTCACCGGGGAGCTGTTTTTT.

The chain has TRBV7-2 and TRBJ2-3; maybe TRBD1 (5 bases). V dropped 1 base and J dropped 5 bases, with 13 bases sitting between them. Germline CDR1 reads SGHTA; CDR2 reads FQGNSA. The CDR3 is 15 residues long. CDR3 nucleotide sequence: TGTGCCAGCAGCTTAGAGGGGAAGAGAATAGATACGCAGTATTTT. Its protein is CASSLEGKRIDTQYF.